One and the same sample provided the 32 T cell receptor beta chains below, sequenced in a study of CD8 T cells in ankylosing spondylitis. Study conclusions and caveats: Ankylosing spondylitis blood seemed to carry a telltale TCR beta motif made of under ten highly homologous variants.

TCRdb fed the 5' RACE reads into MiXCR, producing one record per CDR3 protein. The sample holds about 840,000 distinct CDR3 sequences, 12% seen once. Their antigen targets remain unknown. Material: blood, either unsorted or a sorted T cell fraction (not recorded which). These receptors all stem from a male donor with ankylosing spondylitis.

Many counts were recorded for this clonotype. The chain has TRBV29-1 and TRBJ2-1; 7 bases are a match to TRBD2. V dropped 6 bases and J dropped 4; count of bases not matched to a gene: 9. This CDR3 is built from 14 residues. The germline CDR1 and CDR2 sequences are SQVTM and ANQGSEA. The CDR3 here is CSVARSGAYNEQFF. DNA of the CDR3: TGCAGCGTCGCCCGCAGCGGGGCTTACAATGAGCAGTTCTTC.

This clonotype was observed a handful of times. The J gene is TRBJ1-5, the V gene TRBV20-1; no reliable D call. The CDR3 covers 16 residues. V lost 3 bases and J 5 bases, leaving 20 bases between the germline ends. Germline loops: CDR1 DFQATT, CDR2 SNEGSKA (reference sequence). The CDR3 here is CSASIGGDGGYQPQHF. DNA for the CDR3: TGCAGTGCTAGCATCGGAGGCGACGGAGGGTATCAGCCCCAGCATTTT.

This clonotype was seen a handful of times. The CDR3 DNA reads TGCAGTGCGAGGGGAGCGGGAGAGAGGTATGAGCAGTTCTTC. This sequence encodes CSARGAGERYEQFF. The rearrangement links TRBV20-1 to TRBJ2-1, with 8 bases aligning to TRBD2. CDR1 and CDR2 from the germline V gene are DFQATT and SNEGSKA (reference sequence). The ends lost 6 bases at V and 8 bases at J; junction bases unmatched: 12. This CDR3 has 14 amino acids.

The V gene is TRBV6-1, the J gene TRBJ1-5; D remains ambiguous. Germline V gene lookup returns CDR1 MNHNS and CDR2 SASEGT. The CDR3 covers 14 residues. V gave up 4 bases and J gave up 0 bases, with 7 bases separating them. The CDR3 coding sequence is TGTGCCAGCAGTGGCGCTTATAGCAATCAGCCCCAGCATTTT. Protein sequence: CASSGAYSNQPQHF.

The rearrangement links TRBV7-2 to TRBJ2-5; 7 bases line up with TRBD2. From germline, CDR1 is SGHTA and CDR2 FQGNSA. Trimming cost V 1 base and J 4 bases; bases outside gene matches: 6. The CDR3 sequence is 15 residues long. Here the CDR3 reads CASSLVRGVVETQYF. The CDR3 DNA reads TGTGCCAGCAGCTTAGTACGGGGGGTGGTAGAGACCCAGTACTTC.

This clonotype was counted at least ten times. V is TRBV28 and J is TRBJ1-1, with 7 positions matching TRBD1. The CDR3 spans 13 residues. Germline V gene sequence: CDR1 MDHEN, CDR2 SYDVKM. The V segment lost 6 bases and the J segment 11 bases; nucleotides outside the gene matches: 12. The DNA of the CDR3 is TGTGCCAGCAGAGCCCCCGGACAGGTTTTGGCTTTCTTT. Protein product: CASRAPGQVLAFF.

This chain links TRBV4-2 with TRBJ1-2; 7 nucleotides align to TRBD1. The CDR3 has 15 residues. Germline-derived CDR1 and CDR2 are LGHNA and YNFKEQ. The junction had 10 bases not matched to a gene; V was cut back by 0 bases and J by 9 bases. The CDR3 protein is CASSQEHAGGVSYTF. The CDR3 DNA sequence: TGTGCCAGCAGCCAAGAGCACGCAGGGGGAGTAAGCTACACCTTC.

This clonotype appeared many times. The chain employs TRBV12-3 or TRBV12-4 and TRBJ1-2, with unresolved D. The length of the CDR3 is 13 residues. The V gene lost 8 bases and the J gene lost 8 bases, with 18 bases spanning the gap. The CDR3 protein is CASSFDRVSGYTF. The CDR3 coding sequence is TGTGCCAGCTCCTTCGACCGAGTCTCCGGCTACACCTTC.

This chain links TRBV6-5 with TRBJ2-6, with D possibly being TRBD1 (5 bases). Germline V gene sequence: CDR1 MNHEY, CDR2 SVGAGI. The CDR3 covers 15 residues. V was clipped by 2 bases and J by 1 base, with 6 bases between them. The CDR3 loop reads CASSYQGSGANVLTF. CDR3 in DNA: TGTGCCAGCAGTTACCAGGGTTCTGGGGCCAACGTCCTGACTTTC.

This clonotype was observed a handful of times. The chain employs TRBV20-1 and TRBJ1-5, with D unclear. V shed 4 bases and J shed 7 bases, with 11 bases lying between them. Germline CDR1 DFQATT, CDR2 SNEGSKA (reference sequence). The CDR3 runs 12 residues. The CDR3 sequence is CSAKISNQPQHF. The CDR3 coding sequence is TGCAGTGCTAAGATAAGTAACCAGCCCCAGCATTTT.

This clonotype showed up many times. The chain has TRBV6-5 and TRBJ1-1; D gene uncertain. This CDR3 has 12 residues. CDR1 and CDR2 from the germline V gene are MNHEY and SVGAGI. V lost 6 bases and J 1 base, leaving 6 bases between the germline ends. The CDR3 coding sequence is TGTGCCAGCAGGACGGAGAACACTGAAGCTTTCTTT. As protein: CASRTENTEAFF.

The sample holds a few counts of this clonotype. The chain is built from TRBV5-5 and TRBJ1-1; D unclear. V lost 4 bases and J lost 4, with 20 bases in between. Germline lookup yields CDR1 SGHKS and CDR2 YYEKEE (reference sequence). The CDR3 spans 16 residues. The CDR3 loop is CASSPPAGRGVTEAFF. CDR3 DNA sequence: TGTGCCAGCAGCCCCCCCGCAGGTCGAGGAGTCACTGAAGCTTTCTTT.

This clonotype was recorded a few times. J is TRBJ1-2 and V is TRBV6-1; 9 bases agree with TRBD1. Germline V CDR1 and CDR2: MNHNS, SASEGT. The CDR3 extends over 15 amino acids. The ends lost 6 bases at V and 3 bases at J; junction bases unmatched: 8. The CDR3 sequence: CASRRWDREDYGYTF. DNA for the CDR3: TGTGCCAGCAGACGCTGGGACAGGGAAGACTATGGCTACACCTTC.

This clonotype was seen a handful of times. The CDR3 region has the DNA TGTGCCAGCAGCATCACGGGGGGGAATGGCTACACCTTC. Encoded protein: CASSITGGNGYTF. This chain joins TRBV7-3 and TRBJ1-2; a weak D match, TRBD1 (5 bases). V gave up 5 bases and J gave up 6 bases, with 13 bases separating them. Germline CDR1 is SGHTA and CDR2 is FQGTGA. The CDR3 loop spans 13 amino acids.

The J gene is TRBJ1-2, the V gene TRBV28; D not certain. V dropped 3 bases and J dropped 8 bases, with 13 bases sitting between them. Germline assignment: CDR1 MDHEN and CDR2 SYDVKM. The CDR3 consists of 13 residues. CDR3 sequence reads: CASSFEPSLGYTF. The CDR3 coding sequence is TGTGCCAGCAGTTTTGAGCCGAGCCTCGGCTACACCTTC.

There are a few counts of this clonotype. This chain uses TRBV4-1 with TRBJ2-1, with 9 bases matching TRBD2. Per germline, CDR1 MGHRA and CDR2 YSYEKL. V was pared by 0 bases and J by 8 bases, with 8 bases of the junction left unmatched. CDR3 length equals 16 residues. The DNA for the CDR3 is TGCGCCAGCAGCCAAGATATGCTAGCGGGGTGGGATGAGCAGTTCTTC. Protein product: CASSQDMLAGWDEQFF.

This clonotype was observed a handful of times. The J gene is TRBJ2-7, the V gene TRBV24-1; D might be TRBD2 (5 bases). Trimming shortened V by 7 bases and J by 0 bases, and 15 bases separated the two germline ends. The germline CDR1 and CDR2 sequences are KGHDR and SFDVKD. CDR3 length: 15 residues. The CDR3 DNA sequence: TGTGCCACCAGGGGCCGGGCGGGCACCTCCTACGAGCAGTACTTC. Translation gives CATRGRAGTSYEQYF.

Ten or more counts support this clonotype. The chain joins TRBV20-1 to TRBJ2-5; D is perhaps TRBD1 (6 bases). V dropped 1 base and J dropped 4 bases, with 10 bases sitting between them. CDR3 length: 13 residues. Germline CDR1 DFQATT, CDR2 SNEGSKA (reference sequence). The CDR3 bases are TGCAGTGCTAGAGTGAGGGGGAGAGAGACCCAGTACTTC. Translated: CSARVRGRETQYF.

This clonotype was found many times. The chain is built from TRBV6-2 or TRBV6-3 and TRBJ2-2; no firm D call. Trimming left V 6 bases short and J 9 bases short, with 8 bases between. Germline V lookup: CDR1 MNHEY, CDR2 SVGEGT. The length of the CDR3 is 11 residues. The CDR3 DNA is TGTGCCAGCAGGACCTCCCGGGAGCTGTTTTTT. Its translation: CASRTSRELFF.

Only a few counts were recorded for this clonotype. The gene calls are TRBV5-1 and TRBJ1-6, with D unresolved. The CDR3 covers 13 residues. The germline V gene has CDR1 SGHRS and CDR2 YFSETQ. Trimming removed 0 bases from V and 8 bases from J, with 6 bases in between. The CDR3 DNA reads TGCGCCAGCAGCTTGGCTCAGGATTCACCCCTCCACTTT. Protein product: CASSLAQDSPLHF.

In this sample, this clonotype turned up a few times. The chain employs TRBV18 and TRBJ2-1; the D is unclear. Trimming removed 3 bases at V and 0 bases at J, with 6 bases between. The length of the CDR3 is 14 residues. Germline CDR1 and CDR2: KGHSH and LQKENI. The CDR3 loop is CASSPWSSYNEQFF. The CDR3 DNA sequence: TGTGCCAGCTCACCGTGGAGCTCCTACAATGAGCAGTTCTTC.

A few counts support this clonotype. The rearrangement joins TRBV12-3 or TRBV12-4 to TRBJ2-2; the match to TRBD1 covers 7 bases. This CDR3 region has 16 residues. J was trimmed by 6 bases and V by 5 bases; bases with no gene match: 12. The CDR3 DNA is TGTGCCAGCAGTCCCGGAGAGAGGGGGCTTGCCGGGGAGCTGTTTTTT. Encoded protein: CASSPGERGLAGELFF.

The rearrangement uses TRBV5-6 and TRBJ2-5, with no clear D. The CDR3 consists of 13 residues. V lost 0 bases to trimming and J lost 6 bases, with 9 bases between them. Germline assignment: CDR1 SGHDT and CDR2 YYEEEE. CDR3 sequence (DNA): TGTGCCAGCAGCTTGGGGCTAGAAAAGACCCAGTACTTC. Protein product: CASSLGLEKTQYF.

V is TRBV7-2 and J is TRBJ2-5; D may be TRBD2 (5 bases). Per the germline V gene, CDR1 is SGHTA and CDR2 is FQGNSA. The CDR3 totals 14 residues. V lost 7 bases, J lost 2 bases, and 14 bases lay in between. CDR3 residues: CASTPDWLQETQYF. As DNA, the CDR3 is TGTGCCAGCACCCCGGACTGGTTACAAGAGACCCAGTACTTC.

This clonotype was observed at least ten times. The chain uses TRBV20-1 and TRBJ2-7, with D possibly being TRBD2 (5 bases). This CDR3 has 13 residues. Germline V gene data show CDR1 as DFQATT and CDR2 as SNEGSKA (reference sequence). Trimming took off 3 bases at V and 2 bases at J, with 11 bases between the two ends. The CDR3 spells CSASSGAAYEQYF. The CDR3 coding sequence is TGCAGTGCTAGCAGCGGAGCCGCCTACGAGCAGTACTTC.

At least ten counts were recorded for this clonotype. In DNA form, the CDR3 reads TGTGCCAGCAGTTTAAGAGGCGGCCGTACCTACGAGCAGTACTTC. Its protein is CASSLRGGRTYEQYF. The chain employs TRBV27 and TRBJ2-7; D gene ambiguous. The CDR3 is 15 residues long. V gave up 2 bases and J gave up 2 bases, with 13 bases separating them. Germline CDR1 and CDR2: MNHEY and SMNVEV (reference sequence).

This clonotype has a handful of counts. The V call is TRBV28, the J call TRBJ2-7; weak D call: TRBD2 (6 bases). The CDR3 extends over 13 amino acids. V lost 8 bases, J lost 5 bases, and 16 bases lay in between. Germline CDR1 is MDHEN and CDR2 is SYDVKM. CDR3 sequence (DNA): TGTGCCAGCGGTACCCCTAGCGATCACGAGCAGTACTTC. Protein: CASGTPSDHEQYF.

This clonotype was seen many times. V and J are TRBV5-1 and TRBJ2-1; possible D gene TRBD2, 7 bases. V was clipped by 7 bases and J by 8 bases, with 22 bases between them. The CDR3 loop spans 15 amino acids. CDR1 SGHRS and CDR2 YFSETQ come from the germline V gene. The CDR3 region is CASAKGGEGDHEQFF. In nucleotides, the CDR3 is TGCGCCAGCGCAAAGGGGGGGGAGGGAGACCATGAGCAGTTCTTC.

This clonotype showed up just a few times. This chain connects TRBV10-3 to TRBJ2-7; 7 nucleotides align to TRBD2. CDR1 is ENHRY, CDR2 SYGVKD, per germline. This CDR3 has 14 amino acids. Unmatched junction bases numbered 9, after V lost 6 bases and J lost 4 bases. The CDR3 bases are TGTGCCATCAGCGGGGGAGGGGTCGGGTACGAGCAGTACTTC. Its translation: CAISGGGVGYEQYF.

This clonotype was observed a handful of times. This CDR3 is CASSLRIENQPQHF. CDR3 sequence (DNA): TGTGCCAGCAGTCTTCGGATCGAGAACCAGCCCCAGCATTTT. V usage is TRBV5-5 and J usage is TRBJ1-5; D ambiguous. This CDR3 is 14 amino acids long. V was cut by 5 bases and J by 7 bases, with 16 bases left in between. CDR1 is SGHKS, CDR2 YYEKEE, per germline (reference sequence).

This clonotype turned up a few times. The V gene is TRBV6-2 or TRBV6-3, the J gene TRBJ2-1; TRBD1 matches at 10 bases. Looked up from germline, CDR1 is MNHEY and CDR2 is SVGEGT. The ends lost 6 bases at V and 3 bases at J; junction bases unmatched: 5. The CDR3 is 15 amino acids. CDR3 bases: TGTGCCAGCAGGTCCGGACAGGGGGACTACAATGAGCAGTTCTTC. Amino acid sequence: CASRSGQGDYNEQFF.

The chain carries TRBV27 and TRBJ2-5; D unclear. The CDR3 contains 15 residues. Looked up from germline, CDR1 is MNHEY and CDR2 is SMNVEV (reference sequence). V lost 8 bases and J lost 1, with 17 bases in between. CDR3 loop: CASASPAGFQETQYF. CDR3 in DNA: TGTGCCAGCGCATCTCCCGCAGGTTTCCAAGAGACCCAGTACTTC.